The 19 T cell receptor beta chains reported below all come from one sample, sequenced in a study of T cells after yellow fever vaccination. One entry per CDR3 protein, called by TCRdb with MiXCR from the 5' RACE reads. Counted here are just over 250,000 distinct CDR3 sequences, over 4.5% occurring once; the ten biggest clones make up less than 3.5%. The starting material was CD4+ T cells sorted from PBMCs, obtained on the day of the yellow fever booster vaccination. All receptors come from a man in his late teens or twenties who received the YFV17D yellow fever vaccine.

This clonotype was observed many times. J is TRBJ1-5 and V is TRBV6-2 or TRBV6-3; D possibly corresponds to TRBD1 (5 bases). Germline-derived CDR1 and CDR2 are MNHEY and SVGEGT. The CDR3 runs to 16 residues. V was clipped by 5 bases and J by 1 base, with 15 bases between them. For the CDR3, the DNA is TGTGCCAGCAGTCAGATACACGGGGCGAGCAATCAGCCCCAGCATTTT. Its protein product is CASSQIHGASNQPQHF.

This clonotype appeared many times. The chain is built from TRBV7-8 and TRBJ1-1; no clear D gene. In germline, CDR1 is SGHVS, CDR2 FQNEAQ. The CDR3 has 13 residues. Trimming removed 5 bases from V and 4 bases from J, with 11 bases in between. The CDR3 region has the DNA TGTGCCAGCAGCCCCTTCCGGGGCACTGAAGCTTTCTTT. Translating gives CASSPFRGTEAFF.

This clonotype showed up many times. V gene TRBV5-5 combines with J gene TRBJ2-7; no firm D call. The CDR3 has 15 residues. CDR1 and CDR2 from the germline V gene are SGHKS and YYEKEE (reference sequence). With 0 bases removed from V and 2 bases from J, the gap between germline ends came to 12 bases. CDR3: CASSLVPSGTYEQYF. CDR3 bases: TGTGCCAGCAGCTTGGTGCCTAGTGGGACCTACGAGCAGTACTTC.

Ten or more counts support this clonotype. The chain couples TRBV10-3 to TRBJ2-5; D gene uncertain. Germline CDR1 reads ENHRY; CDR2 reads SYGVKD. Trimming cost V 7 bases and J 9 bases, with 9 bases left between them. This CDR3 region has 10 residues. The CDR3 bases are TGTGCCATCACCCGGACGGCCCAGTACTTC. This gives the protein CAITRTAQYF.

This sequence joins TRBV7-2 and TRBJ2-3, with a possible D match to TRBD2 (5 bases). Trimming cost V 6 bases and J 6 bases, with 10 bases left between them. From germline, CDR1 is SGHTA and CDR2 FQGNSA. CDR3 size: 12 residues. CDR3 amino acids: CASRRAEDTQYF. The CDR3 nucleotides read TGTGCCAGCAGGAGGGCGGAGGATACGCAGTATTTT.

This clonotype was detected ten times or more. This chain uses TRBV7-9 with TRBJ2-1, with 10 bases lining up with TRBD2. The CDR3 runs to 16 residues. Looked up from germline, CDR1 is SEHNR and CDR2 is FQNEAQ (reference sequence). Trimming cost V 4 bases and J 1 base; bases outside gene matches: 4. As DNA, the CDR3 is TGTGCCAGCAGCTCGAGGACTAGCGGTTCCTACAATGAGCAGTTCTTC. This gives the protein CASSSRTSGSYNEQFF.

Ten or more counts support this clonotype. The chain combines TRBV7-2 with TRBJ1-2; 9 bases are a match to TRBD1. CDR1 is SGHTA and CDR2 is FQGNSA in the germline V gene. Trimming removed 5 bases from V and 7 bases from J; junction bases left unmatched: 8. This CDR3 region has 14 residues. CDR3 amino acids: CASSREGTGSGYTF. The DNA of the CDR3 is TGTGCCAGCAGCCGGGAGGGGACAGGGTCTGGCTACACCTTC.

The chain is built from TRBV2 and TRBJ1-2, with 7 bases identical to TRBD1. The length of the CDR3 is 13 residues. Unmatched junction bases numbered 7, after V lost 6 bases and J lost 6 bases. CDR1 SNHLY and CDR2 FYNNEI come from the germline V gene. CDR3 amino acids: CASRDDRVNGYTF. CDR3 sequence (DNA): TGTGCCAGCAGAGACGACAGGGTCAATGGCTACACCTTC.

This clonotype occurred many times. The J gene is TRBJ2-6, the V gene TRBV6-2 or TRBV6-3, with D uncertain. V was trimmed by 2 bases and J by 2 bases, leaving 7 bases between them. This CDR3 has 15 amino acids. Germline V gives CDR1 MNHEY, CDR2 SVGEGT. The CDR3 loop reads CASSYGPPGANVLTF. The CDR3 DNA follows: TGTGCCAGCAGTTACGGGCCGCCTGGGGCCAACGTCCTGACTTTC.

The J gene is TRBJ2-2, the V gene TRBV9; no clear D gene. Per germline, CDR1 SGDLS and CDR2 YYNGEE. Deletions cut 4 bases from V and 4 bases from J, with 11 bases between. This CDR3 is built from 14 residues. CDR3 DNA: TGTGCCAGCAGCTTTAGTCACTTCACCGGGGAGCTGTTTTTT. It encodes CASSFSHFTGELFF. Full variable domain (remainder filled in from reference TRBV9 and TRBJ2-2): DSGVTQTPKHLITATGQRVTLRCSPRSGDLSVYWYQQSLDQGLQFLIQYYNGEERAKGNILERFSAQQFPDLHSELNLSSLELGDSALYFCASSFSHFTGELFFGEGSRLTVL.

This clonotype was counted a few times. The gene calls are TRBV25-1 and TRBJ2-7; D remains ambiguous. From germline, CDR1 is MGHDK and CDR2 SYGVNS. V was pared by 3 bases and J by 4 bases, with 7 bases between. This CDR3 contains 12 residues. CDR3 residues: CASSDHGYEQYF. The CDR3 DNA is TGTGCCAGCAGTGACCACGGATACGAGCAGTACTTC.

CDR3 sequence reads: CASSLVDRSTNEKLFF. The CDR3 DNA reads TGCGCCAGCAGCTTGGTCGACCGTTCGACTAATGAAAAACTGTTTTTT. The chain links TRBV5-1 to TRBJ1-4; D unclear. The V and J ends lost 0 bases and 2 bases respectively, with 11 bases between them. The germline V gene encodes CDR1 SGHRS and CDR2 YFSETQ. This CDR3 spans 16 amino acids.

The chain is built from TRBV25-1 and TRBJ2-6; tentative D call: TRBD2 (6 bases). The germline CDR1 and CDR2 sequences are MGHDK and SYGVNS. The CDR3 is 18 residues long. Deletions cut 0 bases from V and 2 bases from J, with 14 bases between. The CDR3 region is CASSEYGRGATGANVLTF. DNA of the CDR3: TGTGCCAGCAGTGAATATGGGCGGGGCGCGACTGGGGCCAACGTCCTGACTTTC.

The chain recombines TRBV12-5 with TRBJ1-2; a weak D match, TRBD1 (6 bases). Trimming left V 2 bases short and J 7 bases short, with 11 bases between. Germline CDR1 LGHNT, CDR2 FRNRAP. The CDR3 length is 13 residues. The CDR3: CASGLTLGAGYTF. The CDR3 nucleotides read TGTGCTAGTGGTTTGACTCTGGGGGCTGGCTACACCTTC.

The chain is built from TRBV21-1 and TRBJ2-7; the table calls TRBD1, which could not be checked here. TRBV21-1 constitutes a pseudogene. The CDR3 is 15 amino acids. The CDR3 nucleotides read TGTGCCAGCAGCGAAGAGACAGGGGACTCCTACGAGCAGTACTTC. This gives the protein CASSEETGDSYEQYF.

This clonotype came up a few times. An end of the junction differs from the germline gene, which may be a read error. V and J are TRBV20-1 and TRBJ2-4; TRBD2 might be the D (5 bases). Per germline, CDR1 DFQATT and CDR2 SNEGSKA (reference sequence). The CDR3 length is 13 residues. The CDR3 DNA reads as TGCAGTGCCCCCCTTCTAGCCAAAGACATTCAGTACTTC. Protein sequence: CSAPLLAKDIQYF.

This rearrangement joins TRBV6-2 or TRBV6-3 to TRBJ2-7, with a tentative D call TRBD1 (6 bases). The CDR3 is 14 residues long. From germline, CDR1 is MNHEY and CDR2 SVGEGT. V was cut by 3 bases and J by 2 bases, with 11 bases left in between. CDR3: CASSYGAGAYEQYV. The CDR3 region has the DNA TGTGCCAGCAGTTATGGTGCAGGGGCCTACGAGCAGTACGTC.

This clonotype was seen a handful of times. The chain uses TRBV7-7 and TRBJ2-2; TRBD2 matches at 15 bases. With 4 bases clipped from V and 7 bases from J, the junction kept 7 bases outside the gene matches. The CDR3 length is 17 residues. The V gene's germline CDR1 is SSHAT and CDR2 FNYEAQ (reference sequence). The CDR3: CASSSWTSGGANGELFF. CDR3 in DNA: TGTGCCAGCAGCTCCTGGACTAGCGGGGGGGCAAACGGGGAGCTGTTTTTT.

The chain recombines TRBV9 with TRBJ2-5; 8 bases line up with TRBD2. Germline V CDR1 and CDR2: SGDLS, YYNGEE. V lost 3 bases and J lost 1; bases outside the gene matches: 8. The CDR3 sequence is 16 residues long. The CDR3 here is CASSAGGTSSQETQYF. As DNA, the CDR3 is TGTGCCAGCAGCGCCGGCGGGACTAGTTCCCAAGAGACCCAGTACTTC.